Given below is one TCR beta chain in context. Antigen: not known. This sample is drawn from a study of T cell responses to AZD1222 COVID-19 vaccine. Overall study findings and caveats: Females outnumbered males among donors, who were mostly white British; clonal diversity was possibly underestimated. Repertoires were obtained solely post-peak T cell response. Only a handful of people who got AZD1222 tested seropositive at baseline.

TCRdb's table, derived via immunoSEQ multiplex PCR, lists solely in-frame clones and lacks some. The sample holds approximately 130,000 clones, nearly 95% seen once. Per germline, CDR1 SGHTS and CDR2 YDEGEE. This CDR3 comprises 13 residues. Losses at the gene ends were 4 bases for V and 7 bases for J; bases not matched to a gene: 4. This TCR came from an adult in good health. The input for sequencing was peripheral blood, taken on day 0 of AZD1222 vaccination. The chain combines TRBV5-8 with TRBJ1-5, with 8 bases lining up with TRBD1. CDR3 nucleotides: TGTGCCAGCAGCCCCGGGACAGGCCAGCCCCAGCATTTT. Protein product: CASSPGTGQPQHF.